Given below is one T cell receptor (beta chain) in context. Its antigen is not known. The sample is drawn from a study of T cell responses to AZD1222 COVID-19 vaccine. Overall study: Second-dose intervals of approximately 4 or approximately 12 weeks were pooled. Points from the study as a whole: The breadth and depth of Spike-specific TCRs increased once two AZD1222 doses had been given.

Method: immunoSEQ multiplex PCR; TCRdb's copy keeps in-frame clones and lacks some. Altogether about 170,000 clones are present, 90% being singletons, with the ten largest covering 1.5%. The germline V gene has CDR1 LNHDA and CDR2 SQIVND (reference sequence). The CDR3 contains 18 residues. V lost 4 bases, J lost 4 bases, and 26 bases lay in between. The starting material was peripheral blood, obtained on day 0 of AZD1222 vaccination. The V and J genes are TRBV19 and TRBJ2-7; D may be TRBD2 (7 bases). The receptor's source is an adult in good health. CDR3 amino acids: CASSTTQRTSWGPYEQYF. CDR3 coding DNA: TGTGCCAGTAGTACTACCCAACGGACTAGTTGGGGGCCATACGAGCAGTACTTC.